The 24 T cell receptor beta chains below were found in one sample sequenced in a study of response to subunit inactivated influenza vaccine. TCRdb fed the RT-PCR reads into MiXCR, producing one record per CDR3 protein. The sample includes a few hundred thousand distinct CDR3 sequences, about 15% seen only once; the top ten take approximately 10%. Source: PBMCs from blood, taken roughly 13 days after vaccination. These receptors all stem from a man between 45 and 60 years old who received an inactivated influenza vaccine.

The chain is built from TRBV16 and TRBJ1-6; tentatively, D is TRBD1 (5 bases). V was trimmed by 0 bases and J by 2 bases, leaving 5 bases between them. Germline CDR1 is KGHSY and CDR2 is FQNENV. The CDR3 is made up of 15 amino acids. The CDR3 region has the DNA TGTGCCAGCAGCCAATCGACAGCCTATAATTCACCCCTCCACTTT. Translation: CASSQSTAYNSPLHF.

This clonotype came up a few times. V and J are TRBV5-6 and TRBJ2-1, with 11 nucleotides matching TRBD2. Germline loops: CDR1 SGHDT, CDR2 YYEEEE. The CDR3 is 13 residues long. V dropped 4 bases and J dropped 12; count of bases not matched to a gene: 6. The CDR3 region has the DNA TGTGCCAGCAGCGACGGTACTAGCGGGAGGCAGTTCTTC. This gives the protein CASSDGTSGRQFF.

This clonotype showed up just a few times. This CDR3 is CASSTPPGQGKETQYF. In DNA form, the CDR3 reads TGTGCCAGCAGCACCCCTCCGGGACAGGGAAAAGAGACCCAGTACTTC. The J gene is TRBJ2-5, the V gene TRBV6-1; 9 positions agree with TRBD1. With V trimmed by 6 bases and J by 3 bases, 11 bases remained unmatched. Looked up from germline, CDR1 is MNHNS and CDR2 is SASEGT. This CDR3 region has 16 residues.

CDR3 in amino acids: CASSLEGYSSYEQYF. As DNA, the CDR3 is TGTGCCAGCAGCTTAGAGGGTTACAGCTCCTACGAGCAGTACTTC. The rearrangement links TRBV7-8 to TRBJ2-7; no reliable D call. V was shortened by 1 base and J by 0 bases, with 10 bases between the two germline ends. Per the germline V gene, CDR1 is SGHVS and CDR2 is FQNEAQ. The length of the CDR3 is 15 residues.

Only a few counts were recorded for this clonotype. CDR3 region: CASSPLQEAKNIQYF. The CDR3 nucleotides are TGTGCCAGCAGCCCCCTACAGGAAGCCAAAAACATTCAGTACTTC. The J gene is TRBJ2-4, the V gene TRBV6-1; perhaps TRBD1 as D (5 bases). The V and J ends lost 6 bases and 0 bases respectively, with 12 bases between them. This CDR3 is 15 amino acids long. Germline CDR1 reads MNHNS; CDR2 reads SASEGT.

In its sample, this clonotype was seen many times. This rearrangement joins TRBV20-1 to TRBJ2-1; D may be TRBD1 (5 bases). V lost 6 bases, J lost 6 bases, and 15 bases lay in between. Germline V gene sequence: CDR1 DFQATT, CDR2 SNEGSKA (reference sequence). The CDR3 extends over 13 amino acids. Here the CDR3 DNA reads TGCAGTGCCCGCAATCCTCAGGGCAATGAGCAGTTCTTC. It encodes CSARNPQGNEQFF.

The gene calls are TRBV25-1 and TRBJ2-7; unclear D gene. Per the germline V gene, CDR1 is MGHDK and CDR2 is SYGVNS. With 1 base removed from V and 3 bases from J, the gap between germline ends came to 13 bases. CDR3 length: 15 amino acids. The CDR3 protein is CASSESTTWGYEQYF. Here the CDR3 DNA reads TGTGCCAGCAGTGAATCAACAACTTGGGGCTACGAGCAGTACTTC.

This clonotype came up a few times. The chain recombines TRBV15 with TRBJ1-6; perhaps TRBD1 as D (5 bases). V lost 8 bases, J lost 15 bases, and 26 bases lay in between. The CDR3 runs 15 residues. CDR1 is LNHNV, CDR2 YYDKDF, per germline (reference sequence). CDR3 protein: CATLPTTDKHTILHF. The CDR3 DNA reads TGTGCCACCTTACCCACGACGGACAAGCACACTATCCTCCACTTT.

The chain employs TRBV9 and TRBJ1-2; possible D gene TRBD1, 6 bases. The germline V gene encodes CDR1 SGDLS and CDR2 YYNGEE. The CDR3 is 17 amino acids. V shed 0 bases and J shed 8 bases, with 23 bases lying between them. Here the CDR3 reads CASSVGGGGRYEGGYTF. The CDR3 nucleotides read TGTGCCAGCAGCGTAGGAGGAGGGGGAAGGTATGAAGGCGGCTACACCTTC.

This clonotype was recorded a few times. This chain links TRBV24-1 with TRBJ2-7, with no clear D. The germline V gene has CDR1 KGHDR and CDR2 SFDVKD. The V gene lost 5 bases and the J gene lost 4 bases, with 11 bases spanning the gap. This CDR3 is 13 amino acids long. The CDR3 DNA is TGTGCCACCAGTGTGGGTCTCGGGTACGAGCAGTACTTC. Protein product: CATSVGLGYEQYF.

This clonotype was detected a few times. V usage is TRBV7-8 and J usage is TRBJ2-2; D unresolved. Germline V lookup: CDR1 SGHVS, CDR2 FQNEAQ. Trimming cost V 5 bases and J 1 base, with 11 bases left between them. The CDR3 is 15 residues long. The chain's CDR3 is CASSRRRKNTGELFF. CDR3 coding DNA: TGTGCCAGCAGCCGAAGACGGAAGAACACCGGGGAGCTGTTTTTT.

This clonotype was seen a handful of times. CDR3 region: CASSLHVNQPQHF. Written as DNA, the CDR3 is TGTGCCAGCAGCTTGCACGTTAATCAGCCCCAGCATTTT. This chain joins TRBV5-5 and TRBJ1-5; no definite D call. V lost 1 base, J lost 4 bases, and 6 bases lay in between. Germline V gene lookup returns CDR1 SGHKS and CDR2 YYEKEE (reference sequence). CDR3 length: 13 residues.

In its sample, this clonotype was seen a few times. The J gene is TRBJ2-7, the V gene TRBV29-1, with D possibly TRBD1 on 6 matching bases. Deletions cut 6 bases from V and 4 bases from J, with 16 bases between. The CDR3 is 13 amino acids. Per germline, CDR1 SQVTM and CDR2 ANQGSEA. CDR3 sequence reads: CSVRTERPYEQYF. The CDR3 coding sequence is TGCAGCGTCCGGACAGAGAGGCCTTACGAGCAGTACTTC.

In this sample, this clonotype turned up a few times. The chain carries TRBV5-1 and TRBJ2-1; D uncertain. Trimming pared 2 bases from V and 11 bases from J, leaving 11 bases between. This CDR3 comprises 12 residues. The V gene's germline CDR1 is SGHRS and CDR2 YFSETQ. The CDR3 region has the DNA TGCGCCAGCAGCTTCCCGGACCTGCAGCAGTTCTTC. Protein product: CASSFPDLQQFF.

This clonotype appeared a few times. The gene calls are TRBV2 and TRBJ2-6, with TRBD1 matching over 9 bases. This CDR3 contains 20 residues. Losses at the gene ends were 3 bases for V and 1 base for J; bases not matched to a gene: 13. Germline lookup yields CDR1 SNHLY and CDR2 FYNNEI. CDR3 loop: CASSDPGTGSELSGANVLTF. For the CDR3, the DNA is TGTGCCAGCAGTGACCCAGGGACAGGGAGTGAACTGTCTGGGGCCAACGTCCTGACTTTC.

The CDR3 sequence is CASRGLAGGQGTQYF. As DNA, the CDR3 is TGTGCCAGCAGGGGACTAGCGGGGGGCCAGGGTACGCAGTATTTT. The chain joins TRBV6-1 to TRBJ2-3, with 15 bases matching TRBD2. The length of the CDR3 is 15 residues. The J segment lost 8 bases and the V segment lost 6 bases, leaving 6 bases of the junction unmatched. CDR1 and CDR2 (germline): MNHNS, SASEGT.

CDR3 bases: TGCAGCGTCCGAGGGGGGGATAGCAATCAGCCCCAGCATTTT. It specifies CSVRGGDSNQPQHF. V and J are TRBV29-1 and TRBJ1-5, with a tentative D call TRBD1 (6 bases). Trimming left V 6 bases short and J 0 bases short, with 12 bases between. This CDR3 has 14 amino acids. Germline assignment: CDR1 SQVTM and CDR2 ANQGSEA.

The V gene is TRBV7-2, the J gene TRBJ1-5; unclear D gene. Germline V gene sequence: CDR1 SGHTA, CDR2 FQGNSA. V was trimmed by 2 bases and J by 2 bases, leaving 10 bases between them. The CDR3 is 15 residues long. The CDR3 region has the DNA TGTGCCAGCAGCTTACGTCGGGGAGGCAATCAGCCCCAGCATTTT. Amino acids: CASSLRRGGNQPQHF.

In its sample, this clonotype was seen a few times. The rearrangement uses TRBV12-3 or TRBV12-4 and TRBJ2-1, with 10 bases aligning to TRBD2. There are 15 residues in the CDR3. V lost 2 bases to trimming and J lost 9 bases; unmatched junction nucleotides: 7. The chain's CDR3 is CASSLQRGGGVEQFF. The CDR3 DNA reads as TGTGCCAGCAGTTTACAGCGGGGGGGCGGCGTTGAGCAGTTCTTC.

The chain links TRBV6-1 to TRBJ1-1; 7 positions match TRBD1. The CDR3 extends over 14 amino acids. V gave up 7 bases and J gave up 1 base; unmatched junction bases: 6. The germline gives CDR1 MNHNS, CDR2 SASEGT. In DNA form, the CDR3 reads TGTGCCAGCACCTGGGGACAGACGAACACTGAAGCTTTCTTT. Translated: CASTWGQTNTEAFF.

The chain links TRBV7-3 to TRBJ1-1; 8 bases are shared with TRBD1. The CDR3 has 14 residues. V shed 0 bases and J 4 bases; nucleotides not matched to a gene: 1. CDR1 is SGHTA and CDR2 is FQGTGA in the germline V gene. CDR3 in DNA: TGTGCCAGCAGCTTAACGACAGGGGTCACTGAAGCTTTCTTT. It codes for CASSLTTGVTEAFF.

This chain links TRBV29-1 with TRBJ1-2; unclear D gene. The germline V gene has CDR1 SQVTM and CDR2 ANQGSEA. Trimming removed 4 bases from V and 3 bases from J, with 9 bases in between. The CDR3 totals 12 residues. CDR3 DNA: TGCAGCGTTGTTGAGGGATACTATGGCTACACCTTC. This sequence encodes CSVVEGYYGYTF.

CDR3 residues: CASSPEVGQSNQPQHF. The CDR3 nucleotides are TGTGCCAGCAGTCCCGAAGTGGGACAGAGCAATCAGCCCCAGCATTTT. The chain couples TRBV27 to TRBJ1-5, with 7 bases matching TRBD1. V dropped 5 bases and J dropped 1; count of bases not matched to a gene: 8. The germline V gene has CDR1 MNHEY and CDR2 SMNVEV (reference sequence). This CDR3 region has 16 residues.

This clonotype was detected only a few times. The chain is built from TRBV4-1 and TRBJ1-1; D ambiguous. Germline CDR1 is MGHRA and CDR2 is YSYEKL. The V and J ends lost 2 bases and 5 bases respectively, with 12 bases between them. This CDR3 contains 14 residues. The CDR3 protein is CASSQLSTRTEAFF. In nucleotides, the CDR3 is TGCGCCAGCAGCCAACTTTCAACCCGGACTGAAGCTTTCTTT.